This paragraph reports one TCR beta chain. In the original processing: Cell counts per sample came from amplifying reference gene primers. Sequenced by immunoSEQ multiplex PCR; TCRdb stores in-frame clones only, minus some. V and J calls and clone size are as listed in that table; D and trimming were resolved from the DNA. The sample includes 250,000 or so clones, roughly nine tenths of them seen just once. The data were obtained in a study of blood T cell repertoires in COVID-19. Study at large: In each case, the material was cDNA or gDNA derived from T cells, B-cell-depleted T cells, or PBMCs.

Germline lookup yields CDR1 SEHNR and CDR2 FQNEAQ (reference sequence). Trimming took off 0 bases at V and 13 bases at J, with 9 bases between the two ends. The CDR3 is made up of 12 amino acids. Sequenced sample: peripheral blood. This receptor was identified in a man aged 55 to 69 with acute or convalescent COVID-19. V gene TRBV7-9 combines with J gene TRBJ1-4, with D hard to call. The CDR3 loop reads CASSLAEGALFF. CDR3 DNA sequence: TGTGCCAGCAGCTTAGCGGAGGGAGCACTGTTTTTT.